Listed below are T cell receptor beta chains from one sample, sequenced in a study of shared clonotypes between healthy human individuals. The repertoire was sequenced with immunoSEQ multiplex PCR; TCRdb's copy has only in-frame clones and lacks some. The sample contains around 1,900,000 clones, approximately 92% of which appear only once. Sequences were obtained from naive CD8+ T cells from PBMCs. These receptors all come from a man aged 18 to 29 in good health. Some clones in this sample may be carry-over from other donors' samples. Both conserved end residues are trimmed from each CDR3. Fields, in order: V gene, J gene, CDR3 protein.

v_call: TRBV4-3
j_call: TRBJ2-1
cdr3_aa: ASSQDSNYPEQF

v_call: TRBV10-2
j_call: TRBJ2-3
cdr3_aa: ASSESISPPTDTQY

v_call: TRBV7-2
j_call: TRBJ1-2
cdr3_aa: ASSTRPGQGAEGYYGYT

v_call: TRBV7-6
j_call: TRBJ2-7
cdr3_aa: ASSSQLGSGRWEQY

v_call: TRBV10-1
j_call: TRBJ2-7
cdr3_aa: ASSDNGSRVREQY

v_call: TRBV6-1
j_call: TRBJ2-7
cdr3_aa: ASSEVGGPEQY

v_call: TRBV4-3
j_call: TRBJ2-6
cdr3_aa: ASSQVGVSGANVLT

v_call: TRBV4-1
j_call: TRBJ1-5
cdr3_aa: ASSQDVGTSEWKPQH

v_call: TRBV6-6
j_call: TRBJ2-7
cdr3_aa: ASSYAGQDYEQY

v_call: TRBV27
j_call: TRBJ2-7
cdr3_aa: ASSLRGTGGEQY

v_call: TRBV7-9
j_call: TRBJ2-7
cdr3_aa: ASSARDHYEQY

v_call: TRBV5-1
j_call: TRBJ2-1
cdr3_aa: ASRPPGLSDNEQF

v_call: TRBV5-4
j_call: TRBJ1-1
cdr3_aa: ASAISRGSTEAF

v_call: TRBV7-9
j_call: TRBJ2-2
cdr3_aa: ASSPSLAGTPNTGELF

v_call: TRBV5-8
j_call: TRBJ1-2
cdr3_aa: ASTNYGYT

v_call: TRBV2
j_call: TRBJ2-1
cdr3_aa: ASRERRRGRGDEQF

v_call: TRBV27
j_call: TRBJ2-7
cdr3_aa: ASTTGDEQY

v_call: TRBV19
j_call: TRBJ2-7
cdr3_aa: ASSHSGNSYEQY

v_call: TRBV5-1
j_call: TRBJ2-7
cdr3_aa: ASSLEGGLGLAGVDEQY

v_call: TRBV30
j_call: TRBJ2-1
cdr3_aa: AWTTGVAGLWDEQF

v_call: TRBV4-2
j_call: TRBJ2-3
cdr3_aa: ASSQGLADSTDTQY

v_call: TRBV14
j_call: TRBJ2-3
cdr3_aa: ASSSPETSYGTDTQY

v_call: TRBV11-2
j_call: TRBJ1-2
cdr3_aa: ASSPSGATNYGYT

v_call: TRBV7-2
j_call: TRBJ1-2
cdr3_aa: ASSPPGGNYGYT

v_call: TRBV5-8
j_call: TRBJ1-3
cdr3_aa: ASSLDRAYSGNTIY

v_call: TRBV14
j_call: TRBJ2-7
cdr3_aa: ASSQDFRQY

v_call: TRBV28
j_call: TRBJ2-3
cdr3_aa: ASSLVRPRNTSTDTQY

v_call: TRBV9
j_call: TRBJ2-1
cdr3_aa: ASSVRETSYNEQF

v_call: TRBV7-9
j_call: TRBJ1-2
cdr3_aa: ASSLASSDVYT

v_call: TRBV7-8
j_call: TRBJ2-7
cdr3_aa: ASSLAFTSGPTYEQY

v_call: TRBV6-6
j_call: TRBJ2-2
cdr3_aa: ASRSITWAGELF

v_call: TRBV7-8
j_call: TRBJ2-5
cdr3_aa: ASSLGLAHPSRQETQY

v_call: TRBV4-3
j_call: TRBJ2-4
cdr3_aa: ASSHGLAGMNIQY

v_call: TRBV28
j_call: TRBJ1-2
cdr3_aa: ASSFSGGKYGYT

v_call: TRBV15
j_call: TRBJ1-5
cdr3_aa: ATSTADEDSNQPQH

v_call: TRBV7-9
j_call: TRBJ2-7
cdr3_aa: ASSLAGPEQY

v_call: TRBV27
j_call: TRBJ1-2
cdr3_aa: ASSLLGGHGYT

v_call: TRBV4-1
j_call: -
cdr3_aa: ASSQDRDYEQY

v_call: TRBV27
j_call: TRBJ1-5
cdr3_aa: ASSPRETNQPQH

v_call: TRBV27
j_call: TRBJ2-1
cdr3_aa: ASSSRDYPPNNEQF

v_call: TRBV6-5
j_call: TRBJ2-1
cdr3_aa: ASSYSREAYNEQF

v_call: TRBV6-5
j_call: TRBJ2-7
cdr3_aa: ASSYSTGQISYEQY

v_call: TRBV5-6
j_call: TRBJ2-2
cdr3_aa: ASSWGTSGRVRTGELF

v_call: TRBV7-9
j_call: TRBJ1-2
cdr3_aa: ASSGTWPLVYAGYT

v_call: TRBV2
j_call: TRBJ2-1
cdr3_aa: AGSGLAGNYNEQF

v_call: TRBV7-8
j_call: TRBJ1-1
cdr3_aa: ASTWVENTEAF

v_call: TRBV27
j_call: TRBJ1-6
cdr3_aa: ASSLGAGLNSPLH